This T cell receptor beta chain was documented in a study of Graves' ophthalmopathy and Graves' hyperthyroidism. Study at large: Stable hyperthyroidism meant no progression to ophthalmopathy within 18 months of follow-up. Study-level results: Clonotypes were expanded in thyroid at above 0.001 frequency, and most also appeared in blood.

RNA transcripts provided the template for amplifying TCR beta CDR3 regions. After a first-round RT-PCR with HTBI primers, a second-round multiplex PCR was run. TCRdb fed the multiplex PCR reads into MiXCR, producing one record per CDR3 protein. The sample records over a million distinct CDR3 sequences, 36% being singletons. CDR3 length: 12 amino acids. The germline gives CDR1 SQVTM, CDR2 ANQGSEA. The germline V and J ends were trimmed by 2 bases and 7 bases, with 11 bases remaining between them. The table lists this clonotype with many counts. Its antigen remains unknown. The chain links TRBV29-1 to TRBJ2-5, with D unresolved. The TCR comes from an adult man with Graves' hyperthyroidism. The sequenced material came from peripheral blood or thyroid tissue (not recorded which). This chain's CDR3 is CSVEPPRRTQYF. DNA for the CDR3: TGCAGCGTTGAACCCCCCCGTAGGACCCAGTACTTC.